These 32 T cell receptor beta chains were all obtained from the same sample, sequenced in a study of T-cell memory formation after mild COVID-19. From the 5' RACE reads, TCRdb called clonotypes with MiXCR, one entry per CDR3 protein. The repertoire holds about 360,000 distinct CDR3 sequences, with 14% as singletons. Sequenced: PBMCs or a T cell subset sorted from them (not recorded which). The source is a young man who had mild COVID-19 (a few samples of this study predate the infection). Cell type and time point are not known.

This clonotype has only a few counts. The gene calls are TRBV10-3 and TRBJ2-3, with D perhaps matching TRBD1 (5 bases). This CDR3 comprises 13 residues. In germline, CDR1 is ENHRY, CDR2 SYGVKD. The V end was cut by 10 bases, the J end by 0 bases, with 11 bases between. CDR3 nucleotide sequence: TGTGCCACGACAGAGACTAGCACAGATACGCAGTATTTT. It encodes CATTETSTDTQYF.

There are a few counts of this clonotype. This chain uses TRBV4-2 with TRBJ1-3; TRBD1 aligns across 7 bases. V shed 1 base, J shed 4 bases, and the junction held 4 bases outside the gene matches. This CDR3 spans 15 amino acids. CDR1 is LGHNA and CDR2 is YNFKEQ in the germline V gene. The CDR3 is CASSQVPGQGNTIYF. CDR3 bases: TGTGCCAGCAGCCAAGTTCCGGGACAGGGAAACACCATATATTTT.

This clonotype was detected only a few times. The gene calls are TRBV5-8 and TRBJ2-1; the D is unclear. The CDR3 covers 17 residues. Germline V gives CDR1 SGHTS, CDR2 YDEGEE. V lost 1 base and J lost 0, with 14 bases in between. The CDR3 loop is CASSLIPGSVSYNEQFF. CDR3 DNA sequence: TGTGCCAGCAGCTTGATCCCCGGGTCAGTCTCCTACAATGAGCAGTTCTTC.

This clonotype has a handful of counts. V is TRBV27 and J is TRBJ2-7; the D gene could be TRBD1 or TRBD2 (5 bases each). V shed 6 bases and J shed 0 bases, with 12 bases lying between them. The CDR3 extends over 14 amino acids. Germline assignment: CDR1 MNHEY and CDR2 SMNVEV (reference sequence). The CDR3 DNA follows: TGTGCCAGCAGCTGGGACCTAAGCTCCTACGAGCAGTACTTC. It encodes CASSWDLSSYEQYF.

The chain combines TRBV7-3 with TRBJ1-1; 7 positions match TRBD1. V trimming: 3 bases; J trimming: 6 bases; junction bases outside the gene matches: 4. This CDR3 has 13 amino acids. The germline CDR1 and CDR2 sequences are SGHTA and FQGTGA. The CDR3 DNA reads TGTGCCAGCAGCTTGACAGGGAGCGCTGAAGCTTTCTTT. Translating gives CASSLTGSAEAFF.

This clonotype was seen a few times. The rearrangement links TRBV7-2 to TRBJ2-3, with D maybe TRBD2 (5 bases). V gave up 5 bases and J gave up 12 bases, with 12 bases separating them. Germline assignment: CDR1 SGHTA and CDR2 FQGNSA. This CDR3 region has 11 residues. CDR3 sequence: CASSREGPQYF. CDR3 coding DNA: TGTGCCAGCAGCCGAGAGGGTCCTCAGTATTTT.

The sample holds many counts of this clonotype. This chain links TRBV12-3 or TRBV12-4 with TRBJ1-6, with D unclear. This CDR3 comprises 11 residues. The V gene lost 2 bases and the J gene lost 7 bases, with 0 bases spanning the gap. The CDR3 nucleotides are TGTGCCAGCAGTTTAAATTCACCCCTCCACTTT. This encodes CASSLNSPLHF.

The J gene is TRBJ1-5, the V gene TRBV20-1, with TRBD1 identical over 7 bases. Germline lookup yields CDR1 DFQATT and CDR2 SNEGSKA (reference sequence). The CDR3 runs to 13 residues. V was pared by 6 bases and J by 3 bases, with 5 bases of the junction left unmatched. This chain's CDR3 is CSARRGTNQPQHF. The CDR3 nucleotides are TGCAGTGCCCGCAGGGGGACCAATCAGCCCCAGCATTTT.

The rearrangement joins TRBV27 to TRBJ1-1, with TRBD1 as a possible D gene (6 bases). There are 15 residues in the CDR3. Germline V gene lookup returns CDR1 MNHEY and CDR2 SMNVEV (reference sequence). The V end lost 2 bases, the J end lost 3 bases, and 13 bases lay between the germline ends. This CDR3 is CASSLAGTRYTEAFF. Here the CDR3 DNA reads TGTGCCAGCAGTTTAGCCGGGACAAGATACACTGAAGCTTTCTTT.

In regard to this clonotype: One end of the junction does not line up with germline, which may come from a read error. The chain links TRBV10-3 to TRBJ2-3; D gene uncertain. This CDR3 contains 14 residues. Germline-derived CDR1 and CDR2 are ENHRY and SYGVKD. For the CDR3, the DNA is TGTGCCAGCAGTGAGAGGTCTAGCACAGATACGCAGTATTTT. This encodes CASSERSSTDTQYF.

There are a few counts of this clonotype. The chain combines TRBV5-1 with TRBJ2-7, with TRBD2 as a possible D gene (6 bases). The germline gives CDR1 SGHRS, CDR2 YFSETQ. V was trimmed by 0 bases and J by 3 bases, leaving 10 bases between them. The CDR3 runs 14 residues. The CDR3 region is CASSLAPGVYEQYF. CDR3 bases: TGCGCCAGCAGCTTGGCTCCGGGAGTCTACGAGCAGTACTTC.

This clonotype showed up just a few times. The rearrangement joins TRBV20-1 to TRBJ2-5; weak D call: TRBD1 (5 bases). The CDR3 contains 12 residues. Trimming pared 6 bases from V and 4 bases from J, leaving 12 bases between. The germline gives CDR1 DFQATT, CDR2 SNEGSKA (reference sequence). The CDR3 region has the DNA TGCAGTGCGGAAGGGGTTGGAGAGACCCAGTACTTC. Its translation is CSAEGVGETQYF.

This clonotype was picked up a small number of times. The chain combines TRBV5-4 with TRBJ1-1; TRBD1 aligns across 8 bases. Germline V CDR1 and CDR2: SGHNT, YYREEE (reference sequence). The V segment lost 0 bases and the J segment 1 base; nucleotides outside the gene matches: 2. CDR3 length equals 15 residues. CDR3 sequence reads: CASSLGDRTNTEAFF. In DNA, the CDR3 is TGTGCCAGCAGCTTGGGGGACAGGACGAACACTGAAGCTTTCTTT.

This chain joins TRBV6-2 or TRBV6-3 and TRBJ2-2, with TRBD2 as a possible D gene (5 bases). CDR1 is MNHEY, CDR2 SVGEGT, per germline. The CDR3 covers 17 residues. The V and J ends lost 6 bases and 4 bases respectively, with 21 bases between them. The CDR3 coding sequence is TGTGCCAGCAGCGTTCACGGGGAATCATACACCACCGGGGAGCTGTTTTTT. This translates into CASSVHGESYTTGELFF.

J is TRBJ2-1 and V is TRBV4-2; D remains ambiguous. Germline assignment: CDR1 LGHNA and CDR2 YNFKEQ. V was pared by 0 bases and J by 2 bases, with 11 bases between. This CDR3 is built from 16 residues. For the CDR3, the DNA is TGTGCCAGCAGCCAAGAAGAGAGTAGCCCCTACAATGAGCAGTTCTTC. Its protein is CASSQEESSPYNEQFF.

The sample holds many counts of this clonotype. The rearrangement joins TRBV12-3 or TRBV12-4 to TRBJ2-7; D unclear. Trimming left V 1 base short and J 0 bases short, with 7 bases between. The CDR3 loop spans 14 amino acids. The chain's CDR3 is CASSLGQSSYEQYV. CDR3 sequence (DNA): TGTGCCAGCAGTTTAGGCCAGAGCTCCTACGAGCAGTACGTC.

This clonotype has more than one count but fewer than ten. V gene TRBV6-5 combines with J gene TRBJ1-2; TRBD1 is a possible D gene (6 bases). Trimming took off 4 bases at V and 2 bases at J, with 11 bases between the two ends. CDR3 length: 14 residues. CDR1 and CDR2 from the germline V gene are MNHEY and SVGAGI. The CDR3 is CASSFYRANYGYTF. As DNA, the CDR3 is TGTGCCAGCAGTTTCTACAGGGCCAACTATGGCTACACCTTC.

The V and J genes are TRBV12-3 or TRBV12-4 and TRBJ1-1; D call uncertain. CDR3 length: 14 amino acids. V lost 3 bases, J lost 5 bases, and 13 bases lay in between. The CDR3 reads CASSLAEVRTEAFF. Here the CDR3 DNA reads TGTGCCAGCAGTTTGGCCGAGGTGAGGACTGAAGCTTTCTTT.

This clonotype was detected a few times. V and J are TRBV7-9 and TRBJ2-1, with D uncertain. V lost 6 bases and J lost 9, with 12 bases in between. CDR3 length equals 12 residues. Per germline, CDR1 SEHNR and CDR2 FQNEAQ (reference sequence). DNA for the CDR3: TGTGCCAGCAGACCCCCCTGGAGTGAGCAGTTCTTC. This sequence encodes CASRPPWSEQFF. The full variable domain, its missing parts supplied by reference TRBV7-9 and TRBJ2-1, is DTGVSQNPRHKITKRGQNVTFRCDPISEHNRLYWYRQTLGQGPEFLTYFQNEAQLEKSRLLSDRFSAERPKGSFSTLEIQRTEQGDSAMYLCASRPPWSEQFFGPGTRLTVL.

This clonotype was recorded a few times. The DNA of the CDR3 is TGTGCCAGCAGCTTAGGTTCCCGGGGGGGAAACAATGAGCAGTTCTTC. This encodes CASSLGSRGGNNEQFF. The genes are TRBV7-2 and TRBJ2-1; 8 positions agree with TRBD2. The CDR3 totals 16 residues. V was clipped by 1 base and J by 5 bases; unmatched bases: 7. Germline V lookup: CDR1 SGHTA, CDR2 FQGNSA.

This clonotype was counted many times. As DNA, the CDR3 is TGTGCCAGCAGCGTAGGGGGAGACGAGCAGTACTTC. It yields the protein CASSVGGDEQYF. The rearrangement links TRBV9 to TRBJ2-7, with D possibly TRBD2 on 5 matching bases. This CDR3 is built from 12 residues. Per germline, CDR1 SGDLS and CDR2 YYNGEE. Between the trimmed V and J ends, which lost 0 bases and 5 bases, there was a span of 6 bases.

This clonotype was detected only a few times. The chain employs TRBV5-1 and TRBJ2-1; 7 positions match TRBD1. The CDR3 is made up of 17 amino acids. Germline lookup yields CDR1 SGHRS and CDR2 YFSETQ. Germline trimming cut 0 bases from V and 1 base from J; bases unmatched to any gene: 7. The CDR3 reads CASSLARQGQSYNEQFF. In DNA, the CDR3 is TGCGCCAGCAGCTTGGCCAGACAGGGCCAGTCCTACAATGAGCAGTTCTTC.

J is TRBJ2-1 and V is TRBV9; 11 positions match TRBD2. Germline loops: CDR1 SGDLS, CDR2 YYNGEE. CDR3 size: 18 residues. After removal of 2 bases from V and 7 bases from J, the junction contained 14 bases not matched to a gene. CDR3 nucleotide sequence: TGTGCCAGCAGCGTCCCCCCGGGACTAGCGGACGGAGGTAATGAGCAGTTCTTC. Protein: CASSVPPGLADGGNEQFF.

This clonotype was seen a few times. This chain links TRBV18 with TRBJ2-5; D tentatively reads TRBD1 or TRBD2 (5 bases each). Germline V CDR1 and CDR2: KGHSH, LQKENI. The CDR3 contains 13 residues. The V gene lost 5 bases and the J gene lost 5 bases, with 12 bases spanning the gap. For the CDR3, the DNA is TGTGCCAGCTCAGCTAGGGACGGGGAGACCCAGTACTTC. It is translated as CASSARDGETQYF.

This clonotype appeared many times. The chain employs TRBV5-1 and TRBJ2-2; maybe TRBD2 (5 bases). V lost 3 bases to trimming and J lost 7 bases, with 16 bases between them. Germline CDR1 reads SGHRS; CDR2 reads YFSETQ. This CDR3 region has 15 residues. CDR3 in amino acids: CASSSLDFSFGELFF. CDR3 DNA sequence: TGCGCCAGCAGCTCCCTGGACTTTTCCTTCGGGGAGCTGTTTTTT.

The chain couples TRBV6-5 to TRBJ2-5; no firm D call. CDR3 length: 16 residues. The ends were cut back, 2 bases at V and 6 bases at J, with 19 bases in the middle. Germline CDR1 MNHEY, CDR2 SVGAGI. DNA for the CDR3: TGTGCCAGCAGTTACCGCTCCAATCGGCTGGGGAAGACCCAGTACTTC. Translating it yields CASSYRSNRLGKTQYF.

This clonotype has a count of ten or more. The gene calls are TRBV5-1 and TRBJ2-2, with D maybe TRBD2 (5 bases). This CDR3 has 15 residues. The V end lost 0 bases, the J end lost 6 bases, and 12 bases lay between the germline ends. From germline, CDR1 is SGHRS and CDR2 YFSETQ. CDR3 residues: CASSLDPGLAGELFF. The CDR3, as DNA: TGCGCCAGCAGCTTGGACCCGGGATTGGCCGGGGAGCTGTTTTTT.

This clonotype was seen only a few times. J is TRBJ2-1 and V is TRBV20-1, with a weak D call TRBD2 (7 bases). Deletions cut 2 bases from V and 10 bases from J, with 21 bases between. The CDR3 length is 15 residues. Germline-derived CDR1 and CDR2 are DFQATT and SNEGSKA (reference sequence). The CDR3: CSARIGGGGLREQFF. The CDR3 DNA sequence: TGCAGTGCTAGAATTGGGGGCGGGGGCTTAAGGGAGCAGTTCTTC.

This clonotype was observed a handful of times. This rearrangement joins TRBV29-1 to TRBJ2-7, with D hard to call. The V gene lost 1 base and the J gene lost 0 bases, with 7 bases spanning the gap. The CDR3 contains 13 residues. Per germline, CDR1 SQVTM and CDR2 ANQGSEA. The CDR3 loop reads CSVEGPSSYEQYF. As DNA, the CDR3 is TGCAGCGTTGAAGGACCTTCCTCCTACGAGCAGTACTTC.

In its sample, this clonotype was seen a few times. CDR3 protein: CASSTPGGGTEAFF. CDR3 bases: TGTGCCAGCAGCACCCCCGGGGGGGGCACTGAAGCTTTCTTT. The chain has TRBV9 and TRBJ1-1, with D perhaps matching TRBD1 (5 bases). V was shortened by 4 bases and J by 4 bases, with 14 bases between the two germline ends. This CDR3 has 14 amino acids. Per germline, CDR1 SGDLS and CDR2 YYNGEE.

This clonotype occurred a few times. This chain connects TRBV20-1 to TRBJ1-1; 7 nucleotides align to TRBD1. Germline V gene sequence: CDR1 DFQATT, CDR2 SNEGSKA (reference sequence). Unmatched junction bases numbered 4, after V lost 5 bases and J lost 4 bases. The CDR3 totals 12 residues. CDR3 DNA: TGCAGTGCTTCCGACAGGGTCACTGAAGCTTTCTTT. This gives the protein CSASDRVTEAFF.

V is TRBV15 and J is TRBJ2-5, with 8 bases identical to TRBD2. CDR1 LNHNV and CDR2 YYDKDF come from the germline V gene (reference sequence). Trimming removed 5 bases from V and 5 bases from J; junction bases left unmatched: 16. The CDR3 length is 17 residues. The CDR3 loop is CATSRTPPGLVGETQYF. The DNA of the CDR3 is TGTGCCACCAGCCGCACACCCCCGGGACTAGTTGGCGAGACCCAGTACTTC. Variable domain in full (rest from reference TRBV15 and TRBJ2-5): DAMVIQNPRYQVTQFGKPVTLSCSQTLNHNVMYWYQQKSSQAPKLLFHYYDKDFNNEADTPDNFQSRRPNTSFCFLDIRSPGLGDTAMYLCATSRTPPGLVGETQYFGPGTRLLVL.